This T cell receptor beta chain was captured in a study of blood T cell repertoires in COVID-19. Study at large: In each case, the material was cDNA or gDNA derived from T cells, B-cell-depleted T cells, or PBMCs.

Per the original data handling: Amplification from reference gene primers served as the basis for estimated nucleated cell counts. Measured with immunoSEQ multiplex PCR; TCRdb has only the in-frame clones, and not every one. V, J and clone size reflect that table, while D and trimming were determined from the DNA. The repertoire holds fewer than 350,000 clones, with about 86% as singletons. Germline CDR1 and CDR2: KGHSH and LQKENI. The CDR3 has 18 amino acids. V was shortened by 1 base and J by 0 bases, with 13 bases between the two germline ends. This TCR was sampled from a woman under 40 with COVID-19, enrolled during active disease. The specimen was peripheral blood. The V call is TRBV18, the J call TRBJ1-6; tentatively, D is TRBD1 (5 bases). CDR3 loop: CASSPRAGANSYNSPLHF. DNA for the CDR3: TGTGCCAGCTCACCACGCGCTGGGGCTAACTCCTATAATTCACCCCTCCACTTT.